Ten or more counts support the clone carrying this T cell receptor beta chain. This sample is drawn from a study of T cells in Graves' hyperthyroidism and ophthalmopathy. Amplification of TCR beta CDR3 regions was performed using RNA transcripts as template. First-round RT-PCR with HTBI primers amplified the TCR CDR3 region. A single record per CDR3 protein comes from TCRdb applying MiXCR to the multiplex PCR reads. The sample contains about 350,000 distinct CDR3 sequences, approximately 18% of which appear only once. The CDR3 sequence is 13 residues long. Germline-derived CDR1 and CDR2 are SQVTM and ANQGSEA. Deletions cut 4 bases from V and 2 bases from J, with 12 bases between.

The rearrangement joins TRBV29-1 to TRBJ2-7; D is uncertain. Material for sequencing was blood. The TCR sequence derives from a woman between 35 and 50 years old with Graves' ophthalmopathy. Here the CDR3 reads CSVGTLEPYEQYF. In nucleotides, the CDR3 is TGCAGCGTTGGGACGTTAGAACCCTACGAGCAGTACTTC.